Below are 8 T cell receptor beta chains sequenced from a single sample in a study of T cell responses to AZD1222 COVID-19 vaccine. Method: immunoSEQ multiplex PCR; TCRdb's copy keeps in-frame clones and lacks some. Of approximately 150,000 clones listed, 91% are singletons. Sample: peripheral blood, taken 28 days after the second dose of the MenACWY control vaccine. The receptors originated from an adult who received the MenACWY meningococcal vaccine as a control.

This chain connects TRBV29-1 to TRBJ1-1; weak D call: TRBD1 (6 bases). Between the trimmed V and J ends, which lost 3 bases and 4 bases, there was a span of 24 bases. This CDR3 has 17 amino acids. Germline V gene sequence: CDR1 SQVTM, CDR2 ANQGSEA. The CDR3, as DNA: TGCAGCGTTGACACTACCCTGGGGAGGGGGTGGGTCACTGAAGCTTTCTTT. Translating it yields CSVDTTLGRGWVTEAFF.

The chain uses TRBV19 and TRBJ2-5; perhaps TRBD2 as D (5 bases). There are 13 residues in the CDR3. CDR1 and CDR2 (germline): LNHDA, SQIVND (reference sequence). V was cut by 5 bases and J by 0 bases, with 7 bases left in between. The CDR3 bases are TGTGCCAGTAGTCCCGGGAACCAAGAGACCCAGTACTTC. Its translation is CASSPGNQETQYF.

V gene TRBV14 combines with J gene TRBJ2-5; possible D gene TRBD1, 5 bases. Per the germline V gene, CDR1 is SGHDN and CDR2 is FVKESK. V was trimmed by 1 base and J by 5 bases, leaving 11 bases between them. CDR3 size: 14 residues. CDR3 residues: CASSQGRQSETQYF. CDR3 bases: TGTGCCAGCAGCCAAGGCAGACAGAGTGAGACCCAGTACTTC.

This clone came up once. V usage is TRBV28 and J usage is TRBJ1-5; D perhaps matches TRBD1 (5 bases). This CDR3 contains 12 residues. CDR1 MDHEN and CDR2 SYDVKM come from the germline V gene. V was shortened by 5 bases and J by 5 bases, with 7 bases between the two germline ends. Here the CDR3 DNA reads TGTGCCAGCAGTACGACAGATCAGCCCCAGCATTTT. Its translation: CASSTTDQPQHF.

This clone appeared once. The V call is TRBV4-3, the J call TRBJ2-3, with D unclear. The CDR3 runs 13 residues. V lost 0 bases, J lost 5 bases, and 6 bases lay in between. Germline values: CDR1 LGHNA, CDR2 YSLEER. As DNA, the CDR3 is TGCGCCAGCAGCCAAGAAAGGGTAGATACGCAGTATTTT. This gives the protein CASSQERVDTQYF.

The V call is TRBV19, the J call TRBJ2-1, with D hard to call. V gave up 2 bases and J gave up 6 bases, with 11 bases separating them. The CDR3 extends over 14 amino acids. Looked up from germline, CDR1 is LNHDA and CDR2 is SQIVND (reference sequence). This CDR3 is CASSIIVQTNEQFF. CDR3 coding DNA: TGTGCCAGTAGTATAATAGTTCAAACCAATGAGCAGTTCTTC.

The V gene is TRBV3-1 (or the pseudogene TRBV3-2), the J gene TRBJ1-5; TRBD1 aligns across 9 bases. Per germline, CDR1 LGHDT and CDR2 YNNKEL (reference sequence). Losses at the gene ends were 10 bases for V and 2 bases for J; bases not matched to a gene: 9. The CDR3 runs to 15 residues. CDR3 in DNA: TGTGCCATCGAGGAAGGACAGGGGTGCAATCAGCCCCAGCATTTT. Translated, it gives CAIEEGQGCNQPQHF.

This clone was seen a few times. V gene TRBV7-3 combines with J gene TRBJ2-1, with 11 bases that match TRBD2. Germline values: CDR1 SGHTA, CDR2 FQGTGA. The CDR3 contains 17 residues. After removal of 2 bases from V and 7 bases from J, the junction contained 10 bases not matched to a gene. CDR3 residues: CASSLDTSGSTWNEQFF. The CDR3 DNA reads as TGTGCCAGCAGCTTAGACACTAGCGGGAGCACCTGGAATGAGCAGTTCTTC.